Below are 22 T cell receptor beta chains sequenced from a single sample in a study of regulatory T cells in long-lasting Graves disease (TCRdb year 2021). This specimen's time point label, per the study, means: persistent/refractory GD, antithyroid drugs over 5 years with positive TRAb. For both TCR sequencing and RNA sequencing, RNA was extracted from PBMCs using TRIzol. Library construction relied on multiplex PCR. Sequencing instrument: Illumina HiSeq 4000. iRepertoire HTBI primers and Arm-PCR amplification of CDR3 regions were used to construct TCR beta libraries. TCRdb reprocessed the public reads (quality trimming at Q25 with fastp, clone calling with MiXCR) and kept in-frame beta chains. Entries that share a CDR3 protein sequence are merged under the most common genes and DNA. In this sample the table shows fewer than 600,000 distinct CDR3 sequences, approximately 22% of which occur a single time. The top ten hold around 13% of the sample.

The sequencing used peripheral blood mononuclear cells (PBMCs), collected when the disease was refractory, from a patient treated with antithyroid drugs. Source of these receptors: a female donor with Graves disease.

J is TRBJ2-1 and V is TRBV7-9; 9 bases fit TRBD1. The junction had 7 bases not matched to a gene; V was cut back by 2 bases and J by 11 bases. CDR1 SEHNR and CDR2 FQNEAQ come from the germline V gene (reference sequence). This CDR3 has 14 amino acids. As DNA, the CDR3 is TGTGCCAGCAGCTTAACAGGGGGCAGGGATAAGCAGTTCTTC. Its protein is CASSLTGGRDKQFF.

The chain uses TRBV5-1 and TRBJ1-1; weak D call: TRBD1 (5 bases). This CDR3 spans 13 amino acids. Germline V gene sequence: CDR1 SGHRS, CDR2 YFSETQ. The ends were cut back, 5 bases at V and 4 bases at J, with 12 bases in the middle. CDR3 nucleotides: TGCGCCAGCAGTCAGGGTCTGGGCACTGAAGCTTTCTTT. It specifies CASSQGLGTEAFF.

This clonotype was seen a few times. The chain joins TRBV12-3 or TRBV12-4 to TRBJ2-2; 9 positions match TRBD2. After removal of 6 bases from V and 7 bases from J, the junction contained 6 bases not matched to a gene. The CDR3 has 14 amino acids. As DNA, the CDR3 is TGTGCCAGCAGAAAGGGACTAGCTATCGGGGAGCTGTTTTTT. It encodes CASRKGLAIGELFF.

This clonotype appeared many times. V usage is TRBV11-2 and J usage is TRBJ2-7, with D uncertain. CDR3 length equals 14 residues. Between the trimmed V and J ends, which lost 0 bases and 0 bases, there was a span of 6 bases. Germline loops: CDR1 SGHAT, CDR2 FQNNGV. The chain's CDR3 is CASSLDRYSYEQYF. Here the CDR3 DNA reads TGTGCCAGCAGCTTAGACAGGTACTCCTACGAGCAGTACTTC.

This clonotype was recorded many times. The chain couples TRBV6-5 to TRBJ2-7; the match to TRBD1 covers 7 bases. CDR1 is MNHEY, CDR2 SVGAGI, per germline. Trimming removed 3 bases from V and 5 bases from J; junction bases left unmatched: 4. This CDR3 spans 13 amino acids. The CDR3 DNA reads TGTGCCAGCAGTTATGACAGGGTAAACGAGCAGTACTTC. It encodes CASSYDRVNEQYF.

This rearrangement joins TRBV30 to TRBJ1-4; D call uncertain. The V end was cut by 1 base, the J end by 4 bases, with 13 bases between. The V gene's germline CDR1 is GTSNPN and CDR2 SVGIG (reference sequence). The CDR3 contains 15 residues. Written as DNA, the CDR3 is TGTGCCTGGAGTGGGGCATTCTCAGTTAATGAAAAACTGTTTTTT. This encodes CAWSGAFSVNEKLFF.

The genes are TRBV10-3 and TRBJ1-1; D not resolved. With 0 bases removed from V and 2 bases from J, the gap between germline ends came to 10 bases. The CDR3 is 15 residues long. Germline assignment: CDR1 ENHRY and CDR2 SYGVKD. The CDR3 DNA reads TGTGCCATCAGTGAGTCAGAGATGCCAAACACTGAAGCTTTCTTT. It translates to CAISESEMPNTEAFF.

The rearrangement links TRBV5-1 to TRBJ2-2, with D unresolved. V was trimmed by 0 bases and J by 0 bases, leaving 6 bases between them. The CDR3 totals 15 residues. Germline V gene data show CDR1 as SGHRS and CDR2 as YFSETQ. DNA of the CDR3: TGCGCCAGCAGCTTGGGGGTCTCGAACACCGGGGAGCTGTTTTTT. This translates into CASSLGVSNTGELFF.

The table lists this clonotype with a few counts. The V gene is TRBV27, the J gene TRBJ1-2; 12 positions agree with TRBD1. CDR3 length equals 14 residues. J lost 5 bases, V lost 5 bases, and 3 bases had no gene match. CDR1 is MNHEY, CDR2 SMNVEV, per germline (reference sequence). CDR3 region: CASSGTGGGYGYTF. The CDR3 DNA follows: TGTGCCAGCAGTGGGACAGGGGGCGGATATGGCTACACCTTC.

This clonotype was seen a few times. The chain has TRBV27 and TRBJ1-5; D ambiguous. The CDR3 has 16 amino acids. Trimming removed 0 bases at V and 3 bases at J, with 12 bases between. CDR1 is MNHEY, CDR2 SMNVEV, per germline (reference sequence). This CDR3 reads CASSLSGPLLNQPQHF. The CDR3 nucleotides are TGTGCCAGCAGTTTATCAGGGCCACTCCTCAATCAGCCCCAGCATTTT.

This clonotype was picked up many times. The chain links TRBV7-2 to TRBJ2-5; 9 nucleotides agree with TRBD1. CDR3 length: 17 amino acids. The V and J ends lost 1 base and 1 base, in that order; junction bases with no gene match: 7. The germline CDR1 and CDR2 sequences are SGHTA and FQGNSA. The CDR3 region is CASSLVGNRGPQETQYF. As DNA, the CDR3 is TGTGCCAGCAGCTTAGTAGGGAACAGGGGGCCCCAAGAGACCCAGTACTTC.

V and J are TRBV29-1 and TRBJ1-2; D perhaps matches TRBD1 (5 bases). Trimming pared 4 bases from V and 2 bases from J, leaving 11 bases between. Germline CDR1 SQVTM, CDR2 ANQGSEA. The CDR3 extends over 13 amino acids. CDR3 nucleotides: TGCAGCGTTGGAAGGGGTATGAACTATGGCTACACCTTC. Protein sequence: CSVGRGMNYGYTF.

In its sample, this clonotype was seen many times. The rearrangement links TRBV28 to TRBJ2-5, with 8 positions matching TRBD1. Germline V gene data show CDR1 as MDHEN and CDR2 as SYDVKM. There are 14 residues in the CDR3. The V segment lost 7 bases and the J segment 3 bases; nucleotides outside the gene matches: 7. The chain's CDR3 is CASTSRTGKETQYF. The CDR3 DNA reads TGTGCCAGCACCTCAAGGACAGGGAAAGAGACCCAGTACTTC.

This clonotype was seen only a few times. The gene calls are TRBV12-3 or TRBV12-4 and TRBJ2-7; a weak D match, TRBD2 (6 bases). CDR3 length: 17 residues. Trimming cost V 5 bases and J 0 bases, with 20 bases left between them. The DNA of the CDR3 is TGTGCCAGCAGTCCCGCCGGAAAGCGGGCCAGCTCCTACGAGCAGTACTTC. Translation gives CASSPAGKRASSYEQYF.

This clonotype has a handful of counts. The chain links TRBV30 to TRBJ1-1; D might be TRBD1 (6 bases). CDR1 GTSNPN and CDR2 SVGIG come from the germline V gene (reference sequence). V lost 0 bases to trimming and J lost 0 bases, with 8 bases between them. The CDR3 contains 14 residues. This CDR3 reads CAWSVGGMNTEAFF. CDR3 nucleotides: TGTGCCTGGAGTGTAGGGGGAATGAACACTGAAGCTTTCTTT.

Many counts were recorded for this clonotype. The chain links TRBV7-2 to TRBJ2-5; D remains unclear. The V end lost 3 bases, the J end lost 1 base, and 6 bases lay between the germline ends. The CDR3 sequence is 13 residues long. Germline V gives CDR1 SGHTA, CDR2 FQGNSA. In DNA, the CDR3 is TGTGCCAGCAGCTTTCTGCCCCAAGAGACCCAGTACTTC. Amino acid sequence: CASSFLPQETQYF.

The chain links TRBV6-2 or TRBV6-3 to TRBJ2-2, with TRBD1 identical over 7 bases. The ends lost 7 bases at V and 2 bases at J; junction bases unmatched: 4. This CDR3 has 14 residues. Germline V lookup: CDR1 MNHEY, CDR2 SVGEGT. This CDR3 is CASNRGKNTGELFF. The CDR3 bases are TGTGCCAGCAACAGGGGCAAAAACACCGGGGAGCTGTTTTTT.

This clonotype was recorded many times. V usage is TRBV27 and J usage is TRBJ2-7, with TRBD1 matching 9 bases. This CDR3 is built from 14 residues. V was clipped by 5 bases and J by 3 bases; unmatched bases: 5. Germline lookup yields CDR1 MNHEY and CDR2 SMNVEV (reference sequence). The DNA for the CDR3 is TGTGCCAGCAGTCACGGGGACAGGGACTACGAGCAGTACTTC. Its protein is CASSHGDRDYEQYF.

This clonotype was seen repeatedly, ten times or more. CDR3 coding DNA: TGCAGTTCCTTAGCGGGAGTTGTCAACAATGAGCAGTTCTTC. Translated: CSSLAGVVNNEQFF. V is TRBV20-1 and J is TRBJ2-1, with 9 bases lining up with TRBD2. J lost 5 bases, V lost 8 bases, and 10 bases had no gene match. The CDR3 is 14 residues long. The germline V gene has CDR1 DFQATT and CDR2 SNEGSKA (reference sequence).

This clonotype was observed many times. This chain links TRBV27 with TRBJ1-1; D is uncertain. Deletions cut 5 bases from V and 0 bases from J, with 7 bases between. The CDR3 spans 13 residues. Germline CDR1 MNHEY, CDR2 SMNVEV (reference sequence). The CDR3 reads CASSRQLNTEAFF. The CDR3 bases are TGTGCCAGCAGTAGGCAGCTGAACACTGAAGCTTTCTTT.

This chain links TRBV20-1 with TRBJ2-7; unclear D gene. Germline assignment: CDR1 DFQATT and CDR2 SNEGSKA (reference sequence). The CDR3 is 13 residues long. V shed 5 bases and J shed 5 bases, with 16 bases lying between them. This CDR3 reads CSAPLHGLDEQYF. CDR3 coding DNA: TGCAGTGCTCCCTTACACGGCCTCGACGAGCAGTACTTC.

The rearrangement joins TRBV19 to TRBJ2-5, with 7 positions matching TRBD1. CDR3 length: 14 residues. The J segment lost 5 bases and the V segment lost 5 bases, leaving 8 bases of the junction unmatched. Germline lookup yields CDR1 LNHDA and CDR2 SQIVND (reference sequence). The CDR3 DNA reads as TGTGCCAGTAGTCCTTTGCCGACAGGGGAGACCCAGTACTTC. Amino acid sequence: CASSPLPTGETQYF.